One and the same sample provided the 20 T cell receptor beta chains below, sequenced in a study of shared clonotypes between healthy human individuals. TCRdb's copy holds only in-frame clones and misses some; the assay was immunoSEQ multiplex PCR. The repertoire holds roughly 2.2 million clones, with 80% to 95% as singletons. The sequencing sample was made of naive CD4+ T cells from PBMCs. This sample's subset: CD45RA+ positively selected. These receptors all come from a man between 18 and 29 years old in good health. Some clones in this sample may be carry-over from other donors' samples.

V gene TRBV28 combines with J gene TRBJ1-5; D may be TRBD1 (5 bases). CDR3 length equals 14 residues. Germline V lookup: CDR1 MDHEN, CDR2 SYDVKM. V was clipped by 6 bases and J by 6 bases, with 15 bases between them. The CDR3 sequence is CASSIGAGFQPQHF. The CDR3 bases are TGTGCCAGCAGCATAGGGGCAGGGTTTCAGCCCCAGCATTTT.

The J gene is TRBJ2-2, the V gene TRBV28, with D perhaps TRBD1 (5 bases). CDR3 length: 16 residues. Germline CDR1 and CDR2: MDHEN and SYDVKM. Trimming pared 6 bases from V and 2 bases from J, leaving 16 bases between. CDR3 region: CASRDRWQGNTGELFF. CDR3 coding DNA: TGTGCCAGCAGGGACCGGTGGCAGGGAAACACCGGGGAGCTGTTTTTT.

Points on this clone: Other DNA sequences in the sample encode the same CDR3. The chain couples TRBV15 to TRBJ1-5; D ambiguous. Trimming removed 1 base from V and 3 bases from J, with 7 bases in between. The CDR3 spans 14 residues. Germline CDR1 reads LNHNV; CDR2 reads YYDKDF (reference sequence). The CDR3 region is CATSRGGYNQPQHF. CDR3 nucleotide sequence: TGTGCCACCAGCAGAGGAGGTTACAATCAGCCCCAGCATTTT.

Worth noting for this clone: The junction and the germline gene differ at one end; a read error may be behind it. This chain uses TRBV27 with TRBJ1-5; D remains unclear. Germline CDR1 is MNHEY and CDR2 is SMNVEV (reference sequence). This CDR3 is 12 amino acids long. CDR3 in amino acids: CTKPYSNQPQHF. DNA for the CDR3: TGCACTAAACCTTATAGCAATCAGCCCCAGCATTTT.

CDR3 loop: CASSLRTSGSMYEQFF. The DNA for the CDR3 is TGTGCCAGCAGCTTAAGGACTAGCGGGAGTATGTATGAGCAGTTCTTC. V is TRBV7-6 and J is TRBJ2-1, with 13 bases lining up with TRBD2. The V gene's germline CDR1 is SGHVS and CDR2 FNYEAQ. Trimming at V came to 2 bases and at J to 8 bases, leaving 6 bases not matched to a gene. CDR3 length: 16 residues. Filled out from reference TRBV7-6 and TRBJ2-1, the complete variable domain reads GAGVSQSPRYKVTKRGQDVALRCDPISGHVSLYWYRQALGQGPEFLTYFNYEAQQDKSGLPNDRFSAERPEGSISTLTIQRTEQRDSAMYRCASSLRTSGSMYEQFFGPGTRLTVL.

V and J are TRBV15 and TRBJ1-3; D call uncertain. Trimming took 0 bases from V and 2 from J, leaving 11 bases between them. The length of the CDR3 is 16 residues. Germline lookup yields CDR1 LNHNV and CDR2 YYDKDF (reference sequence). Here the CDR3 DNA reads TGTGCCACCAGCAGAGACGCCCGGGGTACTGGAAACACCATATATTTT. This encodes CATSRDARGTGNTIYF.

The CDR3 region is CASSRDRREEKLFF. The CDR3 DNA reads as TGTGCCAGCAGCCGGGACAGGCGAGAGGAAAAACTGTTTTTT. The genes are TRBV7-9 and TRBJ1-4; 8 positions match TRBD1. This CDR3 contains 14 residues. V lost 5 bases, J lost 8 bases, and 7 bases stayed unmatched. Germline loops: CDR1 SEHNR, CDR2 FQNEAQ (reference sequence). The full variable domain, its missing parts supplied by reference TRBV7-9 and TRBJ1-4, is DTGVSQNPRHKITKRGQNVTFRCDPISEHNRLYWYRQTLGQGPEFLTYFQNEAQLEKSRLLSDRFSAERPKGSFSTLEIQRTEQGDSAMYLCASSRDRREEKLFFGSGTQLSVL.

This chain links TRBV2 with TRBJ2-2; TRBD1 matches 9 bases. J was trimmed by 0 bases and V by 6 bases; bases with no gene match: 5. Germline V lookup: CDR1 SNHLY, CDR2 FYNNEI. The CDR3 runs to 16 residues. The CDR3 DNA is TGTGCCAGCAGCGTACAGGGGGCCACGAACACCGGGGAGCTGTTTTTT. The encoded protein is CASSVQGATNTGELFF.

The CDR3 coding sequence is TGTGCCAGCAGCTTATCAGGGCTTAATGAAAAACTGTTTTTT. This gives the protein CASSLSGLNEKLFF. V usage is TRBV7-2 and J usage is TRBJ1-4; tentative D call: TRBD1 (5 bases). CDR3 size: 14 residues. The V gene's germline CDR1 is SGHTA and CDR2 FQGNSA. Trimming removed 2 bases from V and 4 bases from J, with 8 bases in between.

The genes are TRBV6-4 and TRBJ1-2; no clear D gene. Germline V gives CDR1 MRHNA, CDR2 SNTAGT. The CDR3 has 14 residues. Trimming stripped 2 bases from V and 8 bases from J, with 15 bases between. The CDR3 DNA sequence: TGTGCCAGCAGTGACACGACATCGGGGAAGGGCTACACCTTC. This translates into CASSDTTSGKGYTF.

This clone was seen just once. V usage is TRBV5-4 and J usage is TRBJ2-7; 8 nucleotides match TRBD1. With 3 bases clipped from V and 7 bases from J, the junction kept 6 bases outside the gene matches. CDR3 length: 13 residues. From germline, CDR1 is SGHNT and CDR2 YYREEE (reference sequence). CDR3 sequence: CASSSSRGQEQYF. For the CDR3, the DNA is TGTGCCAGCAGCTCCTCCAGGGGGCAGGAGCAGTACTTC.

V usage is TRBV25-1 and J usage is TRBJ1-5; the D gene is possibly TRBD1 (6 bases). The CDR3 consists of 13 residues. Germline V gene sequence: CDR1 MGHDK, CDR2 SYGVNS. V lost 6 bases and J 9 bases, leaving 15 bases between the germline ends. In DNA, the CDR3 is TGTGCCAGCAGCCCCACAGGGAATGGGCCCCAGCATTTT. Protein product: CASSPTGNGPQHF. The entire variable domain, with the rest obtained from reference TRBV25-1 and TRBJ1-5, is as follows: EADIYQTPRYLVIGTGKKITLECSQTMGHDKMYWYQQDPGMELHLIHYSYGVNSTEKGDLSSESTVSRIRTEHFPLTLESARPSHTSQYLCASSPTGNGPQHFGDGTRLSIL.

J is TRBJ2-7 and V is TRBV6-1; 8 bases are a match to TRBD2. In germline, CDR1 is MNHNS, CDR2 SASEGT. Trimming removed 3 bases from V and 1 base from J; junction bases left unmatched: 5. This CDR3 region has 15 residues. The CDR3 DNA reads as TGTGCCAGCAGTGATATCGGGGGGGCTTCCTACGAGCAGTACTTC. Amino acid sequence: CASSDIGGASYEQYF.

This sequence joins TRBV27 and TRBJ1-1; D not certain. The CDR3 runs 13 residues. The ends were cut back, 11 bases at V and 0 bases at J, with 13 bases in the middle. The germline V gene encodes CDR1 MNHEY and CDR2 SMNVEV (reference sequence). DNA of the CDR3: TGTGCCTCCCAGGCCCAGCTGAACACTGAAGCTTTCTTT. Amino acid sequence: CASQAQLNTEAFF.

On this clone: The sample contains more than one DNA sequence encoding this CDR3. The chain employs TRBV27 and TRBJ2-2; no definite D call. Trimming cost V 6 bases and J 3 bases, with 8 bases left between them. Germline CDR1 reads MNHEY; CDR2 reads SMNVEV (reference sequence). The CDR3 is 13 residues long. CDR3 sequence (DNA): TGTGCCAGCAGCCGGCTTGACACCGGGGAGCTGTTTTTT. It yields the protein CASSRLDTGELFF.

V and J are TRBV11-3 and TRBJ1-5, with unresolved D. Per germline, CDR1 SGHNT and CDR2 YENEEA. V lost 2 bases and J lost 7, with 15 bases in between. This CDR3 is built from 15 residues. The CDR3 DNA is TGTGCCAGCAGCTTAATGATAGGGAGCGGACAGCCCCAGCATTTT. It encodes CASSLMIGSGQPQHF.

Concerning this clone itself: Other DNA sequences within the sample encode an identical CDR3. The J gene is TRBJ1-5, the V gene TRBV5-1; maybe TRBD1 (5 bases). Germline V gene data show CDR1 as SGHRS and CDR2 as YFSETQ. The germline V and J ends were trimmed by 4 bases and 0 bases, with 11 bases remaining between them. The CDR3 spans 15 residues. This CDR3 is CASSPGGNSNQPQHF. CDR3 DNA: TGCGCCAGCAGCCCGGGGGGTAATAGCAATCAGCCCCAGCATTTT.

Written as DNA, the CDR3 is TGTGCCTGGAGTACAGGGGGTTATCCTGGAAACACCATATATTTT. It encodes CAWSTGGYPGNTIYF. The chain recombines TRBV30 with TRBJ1-3, with 8 bases lining up with TRBD1. Germline V lookup: CDR1 GTSNPN, CDR2 SVGIG (reference sequence). V was clipped by 2 bases and J by 2 bases; unmatched bases: 5. The CDR3 has 15 amino acids.

The rearrangement links TRBV18 to TRBJ2-7; a weak D match, TRBD2 (5 bases). Per the germline V gene, CDR1 is KGHSH and CDR2 is LQKENI. Trimming left V 5 bases short and J 9 bases short, with 20 bases between. This CDR3 is 14 amino acids long. This CDR3 is CASSTAGGRSAQYF. In DNA form, the CDR3 reads TGTGCCAGCTCAACGGCGGGCGGCAGGTCTGCGCAGTACTTC.

The V call is TRBV7-3, the J call TRBJ2-1; D ambiguous. Per the germline V gene, CDR1 is SGHTA and CDR2 is FQGTGA. Between the trimmed V and J ends, which lost 5 bases and 8 bases, there was a span of 13 bases. This CDR3 comprises 13 residues. CDR3 DNA: TGTGCCAGCAGCCCCCGAAGCGATCATGAGCAGTTCTTC. Its protein is CASSPRSDHEQFF.